One and the same sample provided the 28 T cell receptor beta chains below, sequenced in a study of OX40 agonist ivuxolimab in advanced cancers. The data were produced by immunoSEQ multiplex PCR, yet TCRdb's version contains in-frame clones alone and is incomplete. The table has about 62,000 clones, roughly 84% seen once; the top ten hold 2.4%. The sample here was CD4+ or CD8+ T cells sorted from blood, taken in a trial of the OX40 agonist ivuxolimab. These receptors originate from an adult with an advanced solid tumor such as melanoma, head and neck, liver or kidney cancer.

The J gene is TRBJ1-1, the V gene TRBV6-1; 8 bases are shared with TRBD1. V shed 6 bases and J 2 bases; nucleotides not matched to a gene: 5. CDR1 is MNHNS, CDR2 SASEGT, per germline. The CDR3 consists of 14 residues. The CDR3 loop is CASRAGQDNTEAFF. The DNA for the CDR3 is TGTGCCAGCAGGGCGGGACAGGATAACACTGAAGCTTTCTTT.

The chain carries TRBV6-5 and TRBJ2-3, with TRBD1 matching 8 bases. The CDR3 spans 14 residues. J gave up 6 bases and V 2 bases, and 4 bases lay outside the gene matches. Germline assignment: CDR1 MNHEY and CDR2 SVGAGI. As DNA, the CDR3 is TGTGCCAGCAGTTACGGGACAGGCGGCGATACGCAGTATTTT. It yields the protein CASSYGTGGDTQYF.

V is TRBV28 and J is TRBJ2-3, with TRBD2 matching over 7 bases. Trimming removed 2 bases from V and 0 bases from J; junction bases left unmatched: 2. The CDR3 has 15 residues. CDR1 MDHEN and CDR2 SYDVKM come from the germline V gene. The CDR3 loop reads CASSLPSGSTDTQYF. CDR3 coding DNA: TGTGCCAGCAGTTTACCTAGCGGAAGCACAGATACGCAGTATTTT.

The V and J genes are TRBV19 and TRBJ2-4; D uncertain. This CDR3 spans 14 amino acids. V lost 2 bases and J 6 bases, leaving 11 bases between the germline ends. The germline V gene has CDR1 LNHDA and CDR2 SQIVND (reference sequence). DNA of the CDR3: TGTGCCAGTAGTATAACGGGCAATCGAAACATTCAGTACTTC. This codes for CASSITGNRNIQYF. Complete variable domain (other parts from reference TRBV19 and TRBJ2-4): DGGITQSPKYLFRKEGQNVTLSCEQNLNHDAMYWYRQDPGQGLRLIYYSQIVNDFQKGDIAEGYSVSREKKESFPLTVTSAQKNPTAFYLCASSITGNRNIQYFGAGTRLSVL.

This chain joins TRBV5-1 and TRBJ2-5; D gene uncertain. The germline V gene has CDR1 SGHRS and CDR2 YFSETQ. V lost 8 bases to trimming and J lost 5 bases, with 10 bases between them. The CDR3 runs to 11 residues. The CDR3 loop reads CASTGSETQYF. CDR3 sequence (DNA): TGCGCCAGTACGGGCAGTGAGACCCAGTACTTC.

The chain joins TRBV28 to TRBJ1-4; D remains unclear. Germline CDR1 reads MDHEN; CDR2 reads SYDVKM. The CDR3 covers 14 residues. V was clipped by 1 base and J by 4 bases, with 7 bases between them. The CDR3 DNA is TGTGCCAGCAGTTTATTACGGATTAATGAAAAACTGTTTTTT. Translating gives CASSLLRINEKLFF.

The V call is TRBV7-3, the J call TRBJ2-3; 14 bases align to TRBD2. The CDR3 extends over 21 amino acids. Trimming took 0 bases from V and 2 from J; bases not matched to a gene: 13. Germline loops: CDR1 SGHTA, CDR2 FQGTGA. For the CDR3, the DNA is TGTGCCAGCAGCTTAACGGCGACTAGCGGGGGGGCCTTGAGCCCCACAGATACGCAGTATTTT. Translated: CASSLTATSGGALSPTDTQYF.

V and J are TRBV12-5 and TRBJ2-1, with D possibly matching TRBD2 (5 bases). The germline gives CDR1 LGHNT, CDR2 FRNRAP. Trimming removed 6 bases from V and 6 bases from J, with 12 bases in between. The CDR3 runs 13 residues. The CDR3 nucleotides are TGTGCTAGTGGGCCGTTCGCGGGCAATGAGCAGTTCTTC. It specifies CASGPFAGNEQFF.

This chain joins TRBV5-6 and TRBJ1-2; D gene unclear. The CDR3 length is 11 residues. Deletions cut 6 bases from V and 8 bases from J, with 11 bases between. CDR1 is SGHDT and CDR2 is YYEEEE in the germline V gene. CDR3 protein: CASTREGGYTF. Here the CDR3 DNA reads TGTGCCAGCACCCGAGAGGGAGGCTACACCTTC.

The V gene is TRBV19, the J gene TRBJ1-2, with D perhaps matching TRBD1 (5 bases). V dropped 5 bases and J dropped 6 bases, with 13 bases sitting between them. Germline V CDR1 and CDR2: LNHDA, SQIVND (reference sequence). The CDR3 spans 13 residues. The DNA for the CDR3 is TGTGCCAGTAGTCTACAGGCTGTTCATGGCTACACCTTC. Translating it yields CASSLQAVHGYTF. Using reference TRBV19 and TRBJ1-2 for the parts outside the CDR3, the full variable domain is DGGITQSPKYLFRKEGQNVTLSCEQNLNHDAMYWYRQDPGQGLRLIYYSQIVNDFQKGDIAEGYSVSREKKESFPLTVTSAQKNPTAFYLCASSLQAVHGYTFGSGTRLTVV.

This chain connects TRBV27 to TRBJ2-1; TRBD1 matches 8 bases. This CDR3 contains 13 residues. CDR1 and CDR2 from the germline V gene are MNHEY and SMNVEV (reference sequence). The V gene end was trimmed by 5 bases and the J gene end by 8 bases; junction bases not matched to a gene: 5. Written as DNA, the CDR3 is TGTGCCAGCAGTCGACAGGGGAGGTATGAGCAGTTCTTC. It yields the protein CASSRQGRYEQFF.

The chain carries TRBV6-1 and TRBJ2-5, with D uncertain. V was trimmed by 3 bases and J by 3 bases, leaving 5 bases between them. The germline V gene has CDR1 MNHNS and CDR2 SASEGT. CDR3 length equals 12 residues. CDR3 nucleotide sequence: TGTGCCAGCAGTGAGCAGGAAGAGACCCAGTACTTC. Amino acids: CASSEQEETQYF.

This rearrangement joins TRBV6-5 to TRBJ2-6; D gene unclear. Trimming took off 2 bases at V and 1 base at J, with 6 bases between the two ends. The V gene's germline CDR1 is MNHEY and CDR2 SVGAGI. CDR3 length equals 15 residues. As DNA, the CDR3 is TGTGCCAGCAGTTACACCTCTTCTGGGGCCAACGTCCTGACTTTC. It yields the protein CASSYTSSGANVLTF.

V gene TRBV19 combines with J gene TRBJ2-7, with TRBD1 as a possible D gene (6 bases). Between the trimmed V and J ends, which lost 3 bases and 2 bases, there was a span of 11 bases. The CDR3 runs to 14 residues. Germline V gene data show CDR1 as LNHDA and CDR2 as SQIVND (reference sequence). Here the CDR3 DNA reads TGTGCCAGTAGTATCCATACAGGGACCTACGAGCAGTACTTC. As protein: CASSIHTGTYEQYF. The whole variable domain, filled in from reference TRBV19 and TRBJ2-7, reads DGGITQSPKYLFRKEGQNVTLSCEQNLNHDAMYWYRQDPGQGLRLIYYSQIVNDFQKGDIAEGYSVSREKKESFPLTVTSAQKNPTAFYLCASSIHTGTYEQYFGPGTRLTVT.

The chain links TRBV7-2 to TRBJ1-2; TRBD1 is a possible D gene (5 bases). V was trimmed by 7 bases and J by 1 base, leaving 19 bases between them. The germline V gene has CDR1 SGHTA and CDR2 FQGNSA. CDR3 length: 16 amino acids. CDR3 in amino acids: CASIFNPTGLNYGYTF. The CDR3 nucleotides read TGTGCCAGCATCTTTAATCCCACAGGCCTTAACTATGGCTACACCTTC. The whole variable domain, filled in from reference TRBV7-2 and TRBJ1-2, reads GAGVSQSPSNKVTEKGKDVELRCDPISGHTALYWYRQSLGQGLEFLIYFQGNSAPDKSGLPSDRFSAERTGGSVSTLTIQRTQQEDSAVYLCASIFNPTGLNYGYTFGSGTRLTVV.

The V call is TRBV6-6, the J call TRBJ1-5; perhaps TRBD1 as D (6 bases). Germline V gene sequence: CDR1 MNHNY, CDR2 SVGAGI (reference sequence). The CDR3 is 15 amino acids. V was clipped by 6 bases and J by 1 base, with 13 bases between them. The CDR3 sequence is CASSSRGVSNQPQHF. The CDR3 DNA reads TGTGCCAGCAGCTCAAGGGGGGTGAGCAATCAGCCCCAGCATTTT.

The chain employs TRBV6-4 and TRBJ2-2; weak D call: TRBD1 (5 bases). Germline-derived CDR1 and CDR2 are MRHNA and SNTAGT. Trimming removed 5 bases at V and 0 bases at J, with 19 bases between. The CDR3 loop spans 18 amino acids. DNA of the CDR3: TGTGCCAGCAGTCTTGTTCCTACAGGCTTCCCGAACACCGGGGAGCTGTTTTTT. Translated, it gives CASSLVPTGFPNTGELFF.

The chain joins TRBV7-9 to TRBJ1-2, with 8 bases identical to TRBD1. In germline, CDR1 is SEHNR, CDR2 FQNEAQ (reference sequence). The trim removed 0 bases at V and 8 bases at J, leaving 8 bases unmatched. The CDR3 totals 15 residues. The CDR3 reads CASSLASGQASGYTF. CDR3 bases: TGTGCCAGCAGCTTAGCCTCGGGACAGGCCTCCGGCTACACCTTC.

The chain employs TRBV6-5 and TRBJ2-7, with 7 nucleotides matching TRBD1. With V trimmed by 6 bases and J by 3 bases, 11 bases remained unmatched. CDR1 is MNHEY and CDR2 is SVGAGI in the germline V gene. The CDR3 has 15 amino acids. DNA of the CDR3: TGTGCCAGCAGGCTCCGCCGACAGGGCCACTACGAGCAGTACTTC. Its translation is CASRLRRQGHYEQYF.

In this sample, this clone turned up once. V gene TRBV11-2 combines with J gene TRBJ1-6; D is possibly TRBD1 (6 bases). Trimming removed 7 bases at V and 10 bases at J, with 14 bases between. Germline V gene data show CDR1 as SGHAT and CDR2 as FQNNGV. The CDR3 runs 13 residues. The CDR3 region is CASTPGAYSPLHF. Written as DNA, the CDR3 is TGTGCCAGCACCCCAGGGGCGTACTCACCCCTCCACTTT.

This clone has more than one count but fewer than ten. This chain joins TRBV7-7 and TRBJ2-1, with TRBD2 identical over 9 bases. Germline CDR1 is SSHAT and CDR2 is FNYEAQ (reference sequence). V shed 1 base, J shed 14 bases, and the junction held 6 bases outside the gene matches. There are 13 residues in the CDR3. The CDR3 is CASSLGKAGGEFF. The CDR3 DNA reads TGTGCCAGCAGCTTAGGTAAAGCGGGGGGTGAGTTCTTC.

The rearrangement uses TRBV11-2 and TRBJ1-3; TRBD1 aligns across 10 bases. CDR1 is SGHAT, CDR2 FQNNGV, per germline. The CDR3 runs 15 residues. The ends lost 3 bases at V and 3 bases at J; junction bases unmatched: 2. CDR3 nucleotide sequence: TGTGCCAGCAGCTTCGGGACAGGGGTTGGAAACACCATATATTTT. It encodes CASSFGTGVGNTIYF.

This clone has just a few counts. The chain carries TRBV2 and TRBJ1-4, with D possibly matching TRBD1 (6 bases). V was cut by 9 bases and J by 2 bases, with 13 bases left in between. The CDR3 spans 14 residues. Germline V gene sequence: CDR1 SNHLY, CDR2 FYNNEI. The CDR3 loop is CASNRESTNEKLFF. As DNA, the CDR3 is TGTGCCAGTAACAGGGAATCGACTAATGAAAAACTGTTTTTT. The variable domain in full, with the rest retrieved from reference TRBV2 and TRBJ1-4, is EPEVTQTPSHQVTQMGQEVILRCVPISNHLYFYWYRQILGQKVEFLVSFYNNEISEKSEIFDDQFSVERPDGSNFTLKIRSTKLEDSAMYFCASNRESTNEKLFFGSGTQLSVL.

The rearrangement uses TRBV5-1 and TRBJ2-5, with a weak D call TRBD1 (6 bases). This CDR3 has 14 residues. V gave up 3 bases and J gave up 2 bases, with 11 bases separating them. Germline CDR1 SGHRS, CDR2 YFSETQ. In DNA form, the CDR3 reads TGCGCCAGCAGCTCAGGACAGCAACAAGAGACCCAGTACTTC. This encodes CASSSGQQQETQYF.

The rearrangement joins TRBV25-1 to TRBJ2-1, with TRBD1 matching over 7 bases. V shed 6 bases, J shed 7 bases, and the junction held 12 bases outside the gene matches. The germline V gene encodes CDR1 MGHDK and CDR2 SYGVNS. This CDR3 spans 15 amino acids. The CDR3 DNA is TGTGCCAGCAGCGAGGACAGGACCCTGGGGAATGAGCAGTTCTTC. Translating it yields CASSEDRTLGNEQFF.

This clone was seen once. The rearrangement uses TRBV4-2 and TRBJ2-1; D perhaps matches TRBD1 (5 bases). The CDR3 is 16 residues long. V lost 3 bases and J 3 bases, leaving 15 bases between the germline ends. Germline loops: CDR1 LGHNA, CDR2 YNFKEQ. The CDR3 protein is CASSHAGQSNYNEQFF. The CDR3 DNA is TGTGCCAGCAGCCATGCTGGACAAAGCAACTACAATGAGCAGTTCTTC.

The rearrangement joins TRBV9 to TRBJ2-1; 7 bases line up with TRBD2. This CDR3 has 16 residues. Germline trimming cut 0 bases from V and 6 bases from J; bases unmatched to any gene: 9. Germline V lookup: CDR1 SGDLS, CDR2 YYNGEE. This CDR3 reads CASSVAGGALLNEQFF. DNA for the CDR3: TGTGCCAGCAGCGTAGCGGGGGGAGCACTCCTCAATGAGCAGTTCTTC.

J is TRBJ2-3 and V is TRBV5-1; 7 bases line up with TRBD2. The V gene's germline CDR1 is SGHRS and CDR2 YFSETQ. Trimming at V came to 5 bases and at J to 6 bases, leaving 9 bases not matched to a gene. The CDR3 extends over 14 amino acids. The CDR3 region is CASSTLGGSDTQYF. Written as DNA, the CDR3 is TGCGCCAGCAGTACCTTGGGAGGGAGCGATACGCAGTATTTT.